The 8 T cell receptor beta chains given below trace back to one sample, sequenced in a study of molecular identifiers for immune sequencing clone quantification. TCRdb re-called the PCR reads with MiXCR, one entry per CDR3 protein. The sample has under 600,000 distinct CDR3 sequences, around 21% seen once. The specimen was naive CD8+ T cells from blood, with Jurkat cell RNA spiked in. The sample's subset: FACS-sorted CD8+CD4-CCR7+CD45RA+ naive T cells. These receptors were taken from a human donor in good health. Some libraries in this study had Jurkat cell RNA spiked in.

Ten or more counts support this clonotype. The chain uses TRBV7-9 and TRBJ2-7; tentatively, D is TRBD2 (7 bases). The CDR3 consists of 16 residues. Germline CDR1 is SEHNR and CDR2 is FQNEAQ (reference sequence). Trimming cost V 0 bases and J 4 bases, with 16 bases left between them. The CDR3 coding sequence is TGTGCCAGCAGCTTAGCGGGGGCCGGGGGGACATACGAGCAGTACTTC. Encoded protein: CASSLAGAGGTYEQYF.

This clonotype was seen ten or more times. V and J are TRBV7-9 and TRBJ2-3, with D perhaps TRBD1 or TRBD2 (5 bases each). The CDR3 sequence is 17 residues long. Trimming stripped 4 bases from V and 2 bases from J, with 19 bases between. The V gene's germline CDR1 is SEHNR and CDR2 FQNEAQ (reference sequence). The CDR3 reads CASSSSKIGDLTDTQYF. In nucleotides, the CDR3 is TGTGCCAGCAGCTCCTCCAAAATTGGGGACCTCACAGATACGCAGTATTTT.

Of note for this clonotype: At one end the junction does not follow the germline gene, possibly because of a read error. This rearrangement joins TRBV5-1 to TRBJ2-6; D unclear. The germline V gene encodes CDR1 SGHRS and CDR2 YFSETQ. The CDR3 spans 15 residues. Written as DNA, the CDR3 is TGCACCAGCAGCTTGAAAGGGTCAGGGGCCAACGTCCTGACTTTC. Translation: CTSSLKGSGANVLTF.

This clonotype came up a few times. V is TRBV28 and J is TRBJ1-6; D is uncertain. This CDR3 is 16 amino acids long. Germline V lookup: CDR1 MDHEN, CDR2 SYDVKM. Deletions cut 4 bases from V and 10 bases from J, with 20 bases between. The CDR3 nucleotides read TGTGCCAGCAGTTCCCCCCCGGTGGAAGTTGGGTCACCCCTCCACTTT. Translated, it gives CASSSPPVEVGSPLHF.

In DNA form, the CDR3 reads TGTGCCAGCAGTTCCCAATGGGGGGGAGAGGTTTACGAGCAGTACTTC. The encoded protein is CASSSQWGGEVYEQYF. The V gene is TRBV27, the J gene TRBJ2-7; 7 bases line up with TRBD2. CDR1 is MNHEY, CDR2 SMNVEV, per germline (reference sequence). The length of the CDR3 is 16 residues. The V and J ends lost 4 bases and 4 bases, in that order; junction bases with no gene match: 13.

Concerning this clonotype itself: This could be a read error, since a much larger clone is one nucleotide away. The chain couples TRBV30 to TRBJ1-1; no reliable D call. The CDR3 runs 14 residues. Trimming pared 1 base from V and 0 bases from J, leaving 9 bases between. CDR1 GTSNPN and CDR2 SVGIG come from the germline V gene (reference sequence). CDR3 residues: CAWSGGPMNTEAFF. The CDR3, as DNA: TGTGCCTGGAGTGGAGGGCCGATGAACACTGAAGCTTTCTTT. The whole variable domain, filled in from reference TRBV30 and TRBJ1-1, reads SQTIHQWPATLVQPVGSPLSLECTVEGTSNPNLYWYRQAAGRGLQLLFYSVGIGQISSEVPQNLSASRPQDRQFILSSKKLLLSDSGFYLCAWSGGPMNTEAFFGQGTRLTVV.

This clonotype was detected a few times. The chain employs TRBV27 and TRBJ2-7; TRBD1 matches at 10 bases. The CDR3 extends over 15 amino acids. Per germline, CDR1 MNHEY and CDR2 SMNVEV (reference sequence). V dropped 2 bases and J dropped 3; count of bases not matched to a gene: 4. The CDR3 reads CASSLTGTGDYEQYF. CDR3 sequence (DNA): TGTGCCAGCAGTTTAACCGGGACAGGGGACTACGAGCAGTACTTC.

V is TRBV28 and J is TRBJ1-1; D remains ambiguous. Germline-derived CDR1 and CDR2 are MDHEN and SYDVKM. The CDR3 covers 12 residues. CDR3 amino acids: CVVGGFTLEAFF. The DNA of the CDR3 is TGTGTCGTAGGCGGGTTTACTCTTGAAGCTTTCTTT.